This TCR beta chain was sequenced during a study of identical twins. TCRdb analysed the 5' RACE reads with MiXCR anew, one entry per CDR3 protein. The sample contains about 200,000 distinct CDR3 sequences, 8% to 11% of which appear only once. J gave up 9 bases and V 4 bases, and 2 bases lay outside the gene matches. The germline V gene has CDR1 SQVTM and CDR2 ANQGSEA. This CDR3 is 13 amino acids long. In this sample, this clonotype turned up many times. The material sequenced was memory T cells sorted from blood. This chain joins TRBV29-1 and TRBJ1-6, with 11 bases matching TRBD1. The sequence was obtained from a man between 45 and 60 years old in good health. The CDR3 protein is CSVAGTGGSPLHF. As DNA, the CDR3 is TGCAGCGTTGCCGGGACAGGGGGTTCACCCCTCCACTTT.